The clone carrying this TCR beta chain has just a few counts. This sample stems from a study of cytomegalovirus exposure and HLA in healthy donors. A multiplex PCR was run with 60 Vbeta primers and 13 Jbeta primers. Measured with immunoSEQ multiplex PCR; TCRdb has only the in-frame clones, and not every one. In the table there are about 87,000 clones, about 7.6% of which are singletons. The sequence derives from a man aged 45-60 years in good health and CMV-seronegative. Material for sequencing was PBMCs.

CDR3 protein: CASSPAGVNSPLHF. CDR3 in DNA: TGTGCCAGCTCACCAGCAGGGGTCAATTCACCCCTCCACTTT. The chain carries TRBV18 and TRBJ1-6, with D possibly matching TRBD1 (6 bases). V was trimmed by 2 bases and J by 7 bases, leaving 9 bases between them. This CDR3 region has 14 residues. Germline values: CDR1 KGHSH, CDR2 LQKENI.